This TCR beta chain was retrieved from a study of sequential checkpoint blockade in melanoma. Study in general: TCRβ was sequenced from DNA of 90 to 95 pretreatment tumors.

The sample's treatment: randomized to nivolumab then ipilimumab (arm A) or the reverse (arm B). None of the patients previously received DNA-damaging chemotherapy. The germline V gene has CDR1 MNHGY and CDR2 SAAAGT. Trimming took off 6 bases at V and 5 bases at J, with 16 bases between the two ends. CDR3 length equals 14 residues. Profiled with immunoSEQ multiplex PCR; TCRdb holds only in-frame clones, not every one. Seen here are around 3,500 clones, 15% to 20% observed once, and the top ten hold less than 15%. Study observations and caveats: Clinical benefit was about 30 times likelier when tumor T-cell fraction and clonality increased.

This clone was seen a handful of times. Its antigen is unidentified. The V and J genes are TRBV6-8 and TRBJ2-5, with D perhaps TRBD1 (6 bases). This receptor was taken from a human donor with melanoma. This specimen was tumor tissue (inferred from file names), taken from a patient given nivolumab and ipilimumab in sequence. The CDR3 DNA sequence: TGTGCCAGCAGACCCACAGGGTTATGGGAGACCCAGTACTTC. It specifies CASRPTGLWETQYF.